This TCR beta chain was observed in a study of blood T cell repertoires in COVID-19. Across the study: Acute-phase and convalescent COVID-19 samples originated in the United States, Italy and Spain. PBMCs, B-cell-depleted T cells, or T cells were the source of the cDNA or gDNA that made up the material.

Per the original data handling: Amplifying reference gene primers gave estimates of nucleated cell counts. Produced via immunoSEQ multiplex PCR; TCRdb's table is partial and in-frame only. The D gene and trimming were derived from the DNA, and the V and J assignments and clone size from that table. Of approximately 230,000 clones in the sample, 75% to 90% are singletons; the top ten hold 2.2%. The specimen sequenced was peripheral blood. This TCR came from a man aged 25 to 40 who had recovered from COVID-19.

CDR3 nucleotide sequence: TGCGCCAGCAGTGAGCCGACTAGCGCCAGCTCCTACGAGCAGTACTTC. It encodes CASSEPTSASSYEQYF. This chain connects TRBV10-2 to TRBJ2-7; 8 nucleotides agree with TRBD2. This CDR3 spans 16 amino acids. Germline CDR1 and CDR2: WSHSY and SAAADI. Losses at the gene ends were 2 bases for V and 0 bases for J; bases not matched to a gene: 6.